The 22 T cell receptor beta chains below all came from one sample that was sequenced in a study of T cell repertoires in cytomegalovirus infection. Antigens for these TCRs are unknown. TCRdb independently ran MiXCR on the reads; one entry per CDR3 protein. The sample holds hundreds of thousands of distinct CDR3 sequences; roughly 30% are singletons and the top ten take roughly an eighth. The sequences come from cultured CD8+ T cells from PBMCs, collected from culture after CMV antigen stimulation. The receptors originated from a human donor in good health (CMV status not recorded). Some clones in this sample may be carry-over from other donors' samples.

This clonotype was observed a few times. J is TRBJ1-1 and V is TRBV6-6, with D possibly TRBD1 on 6 matching bases. This CDR3 region has 17 residues. Germline CDR1 and CDR2: MNHNY and SVGAGI (reference sequence). Trimming cost V 0 bases and J 3 bases, with 17 bases left between them. The CDR3 reads CASSYSQGSGLYTEAFF. CDR3 bases: TGTGCCAGCAGTTACTCCCAGGGGAGTGGATTGTACACTGAAGCTTTCTTT.

Comments on this clonotype: This may stem from a read error, because a much larger clone lies one nucleotide away. The CDR3 DNA reads TGTGCCAGCAGCTTAGTGGGGACAGGGGCCGGAGTCTATGGCTACACCTTC. It yields the protein CASSLVGTGAGVYGYTF. The V call is TRBV7-2, the J call TRBJ1-2; 10 positions agree with TRBD1. V shed 1 base, J shed 4 bases, and the junction held 9 bases outside the gene matches. The CDR3 totals 17 residues. Germline V gene data show CDR1 as SGHTA and CDR2 as FQGNSA.

There are a few counts of this clonotype. The chain is built from TRBV4-1 and TRBJ2-5; 7 bases map to TRBD1. Germline CDR1 is MGHRA and CDR2 is YSYEKL. The junction had 4 bases not matched to a gene; V was cut back by 10 bases and J by 2 bases. This CDR3 comprises 12 residues. CDR3 nucleotides: TGCGCCACCCCAGGGGGACAAGAGACCCAGTACTTC. Amino acid sequence: CATPGGQETQYF.

The chain combines TRBV19 with TRBJ2-1, with D possibly being TRBD2 (5 bases). This CDR3 has 13 amino acids. Germline-derived CDR1 and CDR2 are LNHDA and SQIVND (reference sequence). V shed 1 base and J shed 9 bases, with 10 bases lying between them. The CDR3 spells CASSIVPSLEQFF. CDR3 nucleotide sequence: TGTGCCAGTAGTATAGTTCCTAGCCTTGAGCAGTTCTTC. Drawing the rest from reference TRBV19 and TRBJ2-1, the complete variable domain is DGGITQSPKYLFRKEGQNVTLSCEQNLNHDAMYWYRQDPGQGLRLIYYSQIVNDFQKGDIAEGYSVSREKKESFPLTVTSAQKNPTAFYLCASSIVPSLEQFFGPGTRLTVL.

This chain links TRBV7-6 with TRBJ2-5, with D maybe TRBD1 (6 bases). Germline V gene sequence: CDR1 SGHVS, CDR2 FNYEAQ. The ends were cut back, 0 bases at V and 5 bases at J, with 16 bases in the middle. The CDR3 length is 16 residues. The CDR3 sequence: CASSLAGLGDNETQYF. CDR3 bases: TGTGCCAGCAGCTTAGCCGGGCTTGGGGACAATGAGACCCAGTACTTC.

The V and J genes are TRBV15 and TRBJ1-2; TRBD1 matches 8 bases. V lost 4 bases to trimming and J lost 6 bases; unmatched junction nucleotides: 10. CDR1 is LNHNV, CDR2 YYDKDF, per germline (reference sequence). This CDR3 has 15 residues. Here the CDR3 reads CATSTSRDRIHGYTF. The CDR3 DNA reads as TGTGCCACCAGCACGAGCCGGGACAGGATACATGGCTACACCTTC.

J is TRBJ2-4 and V is TRBV7-9, with 7 bases matching TRBD1. This CDR3 is 14 amino acids long. Trimming removed 5 bases from V and 4 bases from J; junction bases left unmatched: 5. Germline-derived CDR1 and CDR2 are SEHNR and FQNEAQ (reference sequence). The CDR3, as DNA: TGTGCCAGCAGCCCCGACAGGGATAAAAACATTCAGTACTTC. Amino acids: CASSPDRDKNIQYF.

The genes are TRBV6-5 and TRBJ1-1; no definite D call. The CDR3 is 17 residues long. V lost 1 base, J lost 0 bases, and 15 bases lay in between. Looked up from germline, CDR1 is MNHEY and CDR2 is SVGAGI. CDR3 residues: CASSYYWTRSVNTEAFF. CDR3 DNA sequence: TGTGCCAGCAGTTACTACTGGACTCGGTCCGTGAACACTGAAGCTTTCTTT.

This chain connects TRBV14 to TRBJ2-1, with 9 bases aligning to TRBD1. The CDR3 totals 16 residues. Germline lookup yields CDR1 SGHDN and CDR2 FVKESK. With V trimmed by 2 bases and J by 3 bases, 5 bases remained unmatched. This CDR3 is CASSQPGTGIYNEQFF. The CDR3, as DNA: TGTGCCAGCAGCCAACCCGGGACAGGGATCTACAATGAGCAGTTCTTC.

This clonotype was seen repeatedly, ten times or more. V gene TRBV7-2 combines with J gene TRBJ1-1; no firm D call. CDR3 size: 13 residues. Deletions cut 5 bases from V and 4 bases from J, with 11 bases between. Germline V gives CDR1 SGHTA, CDR2 FQGNSA. Here the CDR3 reads CASSRARVTEAFF. The CDR3, as DNA: TGTGCCAGCAGCCGTGCGAGGGTCACTGAAGCTTTCTTT.

This clonotype showed up just a few times. The J gene is TRBJ1-2, the V gene TRBV12-5; D gene unclear. V lost 3 bases and J 4 bases, leaving 12 bases between the germline ends. Looked up from germline, CDR1 is LGHNT and CDR2 is FRNRAP. The length of the CDR3 is 14 residues. CDR3 nucleotides: TGTGCTAGTGGTTTCCATCCCGAAACCTATGGCTACACCTTC. Encoded protein: CASGFHPETYGYTF.

This clonotype was observed a few times. The chain joins TRBV7-4 to TRBJ2-7; 8 bases are shared with TRBD1. Unmatched junction bases numbered 7, after V lost 7 bases and J lost 5 bases. The V gene's germline CDR1 is SGHVT and CDR2 SQSDAQ. This CDR3 contains 13 residues. This chain's CDR3 is CASKQTGADEQYF. The CDR3 DNA reads TGTGCCAGCAAACAGACAGGGGCCGACGAGCAGTACTTC.

This rearrangement joins TRBV9 to TRBJ2-2; 7 nucleotides line up with TRBD1. This CDR3 is 14 amino acids long. In germline, CDR1 is SGDLS, CDR2 YYNGEE. With V trimmed by 6 bases and J by 8 bases, 10 bases remained unmatched. CDR3 protein: CASNPEPQGGELFF. In DNA, the CDR3 is TGTGCCAGCAACCCGGAACCACAGGGGGGGGAGCTGTTTTTT.

This clonotype was counted between two and nine times. V usage is TRBV27 and J usage is TRBJ2-7, with D perhaps TRBD1 or TRBD2 (6 bases each). Germline CDR1 reads MNHEY; CDR2 reads SMNVEV (reference sequence). The CDR3 consists of 16 residues. Trimming took off 6 bases at V and 2 bases at J, with 20 bases between the two ends. The CDR3 region has the DNA TGTGCCAGCAGCCCCTCGAGGGGGGACGGAGCCTACGAGCAGTACGTC. Residues: CASSPSRGDGAYEQYV.

The chain carries TRBV20-1 and TRBJ2-1, with TRBD2 matching 9 bases. V lost 1 base to trimming and J lost 7 bases; unmatched junction nucleotides: 5. The CDR3 runs 14 residues. Per the germline V gene, CDR1 is DFQATT and CDR2 is SNEGSKA (reference sequence). The CDR3 reads CSARGSGGWNEQFF. CDR3 coding DNA: TGCAGTGCTAGAGGTAGCGGGGGTTGGAATGAGCAGTTCTTC.

This clonotype was detected a few times. The J gene is TRBJ2-1, the V gene TRBV11-1; D call uncertain. Trimming took 1 base from V and 7 from J, leaving 8 bases between them. CDR1 is SGHAT, CDR2 FQDESV, per germline (reference sequence). The CDR3 is 13 amino acids. The CDR3 DNA reads TGTGCCAGCAGCTTAGAAAGGCCGAATGAGCAGTTCTTC. Translation gives CASSLERPNEQFF.

This clonotype was seen only a few times. This chain uses TRBV4-2 with TRBJ1-6; D uncertain. Germline V gene sequence: CDR1 LGHNA, CDR2 YNFKEQ. The CDR3 sequence is 16 residues long. Trimming pared 0 bases from V and 8 bases from J, leaving 14 bases between. Here the CDR3 reads CASSQDFQDRDSPLHF. Here the CDR3 DNA reads TGTGCCAGCAGCCAAGATTTTCAGGACCGGGATTCACCCCTCCACTTT.

Only a few counts were recorded for this clonotype. The chain couples TRBV12-3 or TRBV12-4 to TRBJ2-3; either TRBD1 or TRBD2 may fit D (5 bases each). The CDR3 contains 15 residues. V lost 3 bases to trimming and J lost 5 bases, with 15 bases between them. CDR3 region: CASSFGPRAGDTQYF. The CDR3, as DNA: TGTGCCAGCAGTTTTGGTCCCAGGGCGGGAGATACGCAGTATTTT.

This clonotype has only a few counts. The V and J genes are TRBV19 and TRBJ2-1; no clear D gene. Looked up from germline, CDR1 is LNHDA and CDR2 is SQIVND (reference sequence). With 4 bases removed from V and 4 bases from J, the gap between germline ends came to 8 bases. This CDR3 has 13 residues. Here the CDR3 reads CASSSNPYNEQFF. CDR3 coding DNA: TGTGCCAGTAGTAGCAACCCGTACAATGAGCAGTTCTTC.

This sequence joins TRBV27 and TRBJ2-5; tentatively, D is TRBD2 (6 bases). With 9 bases removed from V and 5 bases from J, the gap between germline ends came to 19 bases. The CDR3 contains 14 residues. CDR1 is MNHEY and CDR2 is SMNVEV in the germline V gene (reference sequence). The CDR3 DNA follows: TGTGCCAGTCAAAAGTTCCCGGGGGTTGAGACCCAGTACTTC. Encoded protein: CASQKFPGVETQYF.

This clonotype has a handful of counts. The J gene is TRBJ1-5, the V gene TRBV19, with D perhaps matching TRBD1 (5 bases). V was cut by 4 bases and J by 0 bases, with 10 bases left in between. Germline V gives CDR1 LNHDA, CDR2 SQIVND (reference sequence). The CDR3 loop spans 15 amino acids. CDR3 sequence (DNA): TGTGCCAGTAGTAATGACAGTCATAGCAATCAGCCCCAGCATTTT. It yields the protein CASSNDSHSNQPQHF.

This clonotype occurred many times. The CDR3 loop reads CASSEAGGAGQPQHF. In DNA, the CDR3 is TGTGCCAGCAGTGAAGCGGGGGGTGCTGGGCAGCCCCAGCATTTT. The rearrangement uses TRBV6-1 and TRBJ1-5; tentatively, D is TRBD1 (5 bases). Between the trimmed V and J ends, which lost 0 bases and 7 bases, there was a span of 13 bases. This CDR3 comprises 15 residues. Germline assignment: CDR1 MNHNS and CDR2 SASEGT.